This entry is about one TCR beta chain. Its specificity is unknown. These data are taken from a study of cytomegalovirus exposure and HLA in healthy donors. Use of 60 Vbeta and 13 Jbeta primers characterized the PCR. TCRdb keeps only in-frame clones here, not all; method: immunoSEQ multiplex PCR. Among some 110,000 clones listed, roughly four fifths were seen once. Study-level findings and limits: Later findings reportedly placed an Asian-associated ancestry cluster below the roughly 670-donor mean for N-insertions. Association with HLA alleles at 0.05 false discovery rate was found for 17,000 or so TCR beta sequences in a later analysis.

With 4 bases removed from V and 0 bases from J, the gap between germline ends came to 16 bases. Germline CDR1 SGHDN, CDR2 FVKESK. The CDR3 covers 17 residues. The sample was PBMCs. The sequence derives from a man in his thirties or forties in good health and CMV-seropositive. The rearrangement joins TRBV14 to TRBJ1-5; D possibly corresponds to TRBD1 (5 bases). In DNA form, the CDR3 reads TGTGCCAGCAGCCCCCAAAACGCAAGGGGTAGCAATCAGCCCCAGCATTTT. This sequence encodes CASSPQNARGSNQPQHF.